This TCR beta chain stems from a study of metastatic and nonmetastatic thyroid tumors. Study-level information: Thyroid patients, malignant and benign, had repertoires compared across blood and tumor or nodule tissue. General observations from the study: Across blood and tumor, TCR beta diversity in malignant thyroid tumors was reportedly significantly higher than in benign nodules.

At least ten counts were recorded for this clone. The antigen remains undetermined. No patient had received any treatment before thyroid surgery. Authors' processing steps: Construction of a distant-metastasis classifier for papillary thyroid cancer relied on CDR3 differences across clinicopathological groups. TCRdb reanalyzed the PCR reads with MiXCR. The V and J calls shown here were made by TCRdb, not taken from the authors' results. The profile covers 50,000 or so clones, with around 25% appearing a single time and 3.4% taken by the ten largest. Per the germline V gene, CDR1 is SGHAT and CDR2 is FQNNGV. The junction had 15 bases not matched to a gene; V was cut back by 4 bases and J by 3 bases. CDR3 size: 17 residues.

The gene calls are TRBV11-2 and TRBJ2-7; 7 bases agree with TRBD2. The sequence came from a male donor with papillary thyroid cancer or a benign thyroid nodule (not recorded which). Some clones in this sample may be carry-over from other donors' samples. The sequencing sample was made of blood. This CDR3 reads CASSYQTGTSAFYEQYF. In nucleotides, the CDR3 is TGTGCCAGCAGCTACCAGACGGGAACTAGCGCCTTCTACGAGCAGTACTTC.